This TCR beta chain was documented in a study of blood T cell repertoires in COVID-19. TCRdb's copy holds only in-frame clones and misses some; the assay was immunoSEQ multiplex PCR. In the table there are 200,000 to 250,000 clones, about nine tenths of which are singletons. From germline, CDR1 is SGDLS and CDR2 YYNGEE. CDR3 length: 13 amino acids. The V end was cut by 0 bases, the J end by 5 bases, with 6 bases between. Participants were placed into cohorts based on the clinical history they reported. This clone was recorded only once. Sequenced: PBMCs or T cells enriched from blood (not recorded which). The rearrangement joins TRBV9 to TRBJ1-5; no firm D call. This clonotype originated in a woman between 40 and 55 years old with acute COVID-19. In DNA form, the CDR3 reads TGTGCCAGCAGCGTAGCTTTAGATCAGCCCCAGCATTTT. Translation: CASSVALDQPQHF.